This T cell receptor beta chain was obtained from a study of T cells in Graves' hyperthyroidism and ophthalmopathy (dated by TCRdb to the late 2010s). Context from the whole study: Peripheral blood samples were taken at the time of initial diagnosis, prior to any treatment. TCR V-J signatures able to tell the groups apart were searched for in a discovery cohort of around 95 patients, of whom roughly 42 had Graves' ophthalmopathy and 55 to 65 had stable Graves' hyperthyroidism. An independent validation cohort of under 20 hyperthyroidism patients and 17 patients who later progressed to ophthalmopathy tested prospective prediction of ophthalmopathy. For training and testing, the 95 to 100 patients in the discovery cohort were randomly divided in a 7:3 ratio. Thyroid tissue and blood T-cell repertoires from six Graves' hyperthyroidism patients were also compared in the study. Following sampling, methimazole starting at 30 mg daily was given to hyperthyroidism patients, and high-dose intravenous methylprednisolone was given to ophthalmopathy patients. The paper describes TCR Vbeta CDR3 sequencing of 135 peripheral blood samples, made up of approximately 40 ophthalmopathy patients, approximately 76 hyperthyroidism patients and some 17 progressor patients.

Ophthalmopathy patients had moderately to severely active disease, Clinical Activity Score of at least 3, NOSPECS grade of at least 4, and duration under 3 months. Any patient with an uncontrolled infection, another autoimmune disease, pregnancy or lactation was excluded. Diagnoses were based on clinical symptoms, serum thyroxine and TRAb, thyroid ultrasound and orbital computed tomography. PBMCs were isolated from approximately 10 ml of fresh peripheral blood by Ficoll-Paque density gradient centrifugation. Total RNA was extracted with Trizol reagent, and quality was checked on an Agilent 2100 Bioanalyzer. The TCR beta CDR3 regions were amplified from RNA transcripts. The TCR CDR3 was subjected to a first round of RT-PCR using the HTBI primer set and the Qiagen OneStep RT-PCR kit. A second multiplex PCR round built the libraries, followed by size selection and purification. The libraries were sequenced on an Illumina HiSeq2000 using paired-end 100 bp reads. From the authors' description of their analysis: Raw data were processed with SOAPnuke, discarding reads with adapters, uncalled bases, mean Phred below 15, or no exact constant-primer or identifier match. High-quality paired reads were merged with COPE v1.2.5, and unique nucleotide sequences were defined as clonotypes. Clonotypes were aligned to IMGT TRBV, TRBD and TRBJ reference segments using MiTCR v1.1. Analysis was restricted to V-J combinations with a frequency above 0.0001, which covered about 99% of repertoires. A TCS score was defined as the ratio of F50 (clonal expansion) to E x V (chaos), with BLOSUM62-based TCRdist applied between CDR3 peptides within each V-J. Welch's t-statistics and random forest reduced roughly 540 V-J features to some 14, which were used in a naive Bayes classifier (R e1071). TCRdb reprocessing: public reads trimmed at Q25 with fastp, clones called with MiXCR, in-frame beta chains kept. Every CDR3 protein is listed once, alongside the most common genes and DNA of its rows. TCRdb, not the authors, supplied the V and J calls. The sample contains hundreds of thousands of distinct CDR3 sequences, over 12% of them found a single time. Approximately 29% of the sample is held by the ten biggest clonotypes.

Study-wide findings and limitations: Sample size was not statistically predetermined, and investigators were not blinded to group allocation. Ophthalmopathy was separated from stable hyperthyroidism by a 13 V-J signature model, with just over 85% sensitivity and approximately 81% specificity obtained in cross-validation and 80%/75% obtained in testing. In validation, the model predicted progression to ophthalmopathy with around 71% sensitivity and around 72% specificity, a median of approximately 6.5 months before onset. Most expanded thyroid clonotypes (frequency above 0.001) were also detected in blood, suggesting blood repertoires may reflect thyroid immune responses.

This clonotype was seen ten or more times. Its specific antigen is unknown. Base qualities are not recorded, but no much larger clone differs from it by a single base. V is clipped by 7 bases and J by 3 bases, and the sequence between their germline boundaries is 12 bases long. Inclusive of the bounding cysteine and phenylalanine, the CDR3 is 13 residues long. Only the CDR3 DNA stays, 39 bases, in frame from base 1. Per the germline V gene (reference sequence), LNHDA is the CDR1 and SQIVND is the CDR2. The source of this sequence is a man aged 50-59 years with Graves' ophthalmopathy. Sequencing was carried out using blood. This sequence uses TRBV19 and TRBJ1-1; perhaps TRBD1 is the D gene, with 6 bases matching. The CDR3 loop reads CASKTGGDTEAFF. Here is the DNA: TGTGCCAGTAAGACAGGTGGTGACACTGAAGCTTTCTTT.